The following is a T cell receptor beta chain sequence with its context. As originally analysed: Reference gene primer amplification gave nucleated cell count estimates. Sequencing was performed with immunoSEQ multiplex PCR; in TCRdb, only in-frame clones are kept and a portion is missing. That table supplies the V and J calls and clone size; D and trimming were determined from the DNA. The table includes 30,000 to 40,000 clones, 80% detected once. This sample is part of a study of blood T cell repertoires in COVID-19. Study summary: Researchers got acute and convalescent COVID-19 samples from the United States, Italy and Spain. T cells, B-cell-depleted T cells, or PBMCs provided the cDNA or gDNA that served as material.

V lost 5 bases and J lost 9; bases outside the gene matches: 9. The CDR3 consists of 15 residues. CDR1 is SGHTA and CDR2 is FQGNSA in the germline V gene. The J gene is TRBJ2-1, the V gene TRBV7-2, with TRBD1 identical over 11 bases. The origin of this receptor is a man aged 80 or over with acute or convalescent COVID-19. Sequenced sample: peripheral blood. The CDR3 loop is CASSPRRDRGVEQFF. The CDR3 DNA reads TGTGCCAGCAGCCCGAGGCGGGACAGGGGGGTTGAGCAGTTCTTC.